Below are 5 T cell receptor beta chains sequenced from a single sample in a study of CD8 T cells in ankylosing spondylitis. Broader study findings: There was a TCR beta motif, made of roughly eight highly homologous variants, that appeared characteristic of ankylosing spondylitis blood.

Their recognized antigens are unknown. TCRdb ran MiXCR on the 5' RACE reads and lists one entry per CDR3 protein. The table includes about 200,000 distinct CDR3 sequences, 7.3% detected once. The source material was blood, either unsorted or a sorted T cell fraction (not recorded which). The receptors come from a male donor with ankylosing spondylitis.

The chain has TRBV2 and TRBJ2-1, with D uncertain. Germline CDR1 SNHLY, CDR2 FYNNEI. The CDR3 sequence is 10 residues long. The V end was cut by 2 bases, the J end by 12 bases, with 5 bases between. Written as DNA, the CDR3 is TGTGCCAGCAGTGAATGGGGGCAGTTCTTC. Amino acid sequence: CASSEWGQFF.

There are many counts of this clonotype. The CDR3 DNA is TGTGCCAGCAGCTACGGGACAGGGCCCTACGAGCAGTACTTC. It yields the protein CASSYGTGPYEQYF. This chain uses TRBV7-2 with TRBJ2-7; 9 bases are shared with TRBD1. Germline lookup yields CDR1 SGHTA and CDR2 FQGNSA. The CDR3 covers 14 residues. Unmatched junction bases numbered 3, after V lost 4 bases and J lost 2 bases.

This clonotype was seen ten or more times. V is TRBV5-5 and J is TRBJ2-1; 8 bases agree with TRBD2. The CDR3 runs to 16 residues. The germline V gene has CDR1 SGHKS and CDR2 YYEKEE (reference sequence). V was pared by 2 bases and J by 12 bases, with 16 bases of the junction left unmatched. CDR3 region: CASSFDSGILIRGQFF. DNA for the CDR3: TGTGCCAGCAGCTTCGATAGCGGGATTCTTATCCGGGGGCAGTTCTTC.

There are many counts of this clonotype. This chain's CDR3 is CASSLRGRNTEAFF. The DNA of the CDR3 is TGTGCCAGCAGCTTACGTGGAAGAAACACTGAAGCTTTCTTT. The V call is TRBV11-2, the J call TRBJ1-1; the D is unclear. The germline V gene has CDR1 SGHAT and CDR2 FQNNGV. This CDR3 is 14 amino acids long. V gave up 2 bases and J gave up 2 bases, with 9 bases separating them.

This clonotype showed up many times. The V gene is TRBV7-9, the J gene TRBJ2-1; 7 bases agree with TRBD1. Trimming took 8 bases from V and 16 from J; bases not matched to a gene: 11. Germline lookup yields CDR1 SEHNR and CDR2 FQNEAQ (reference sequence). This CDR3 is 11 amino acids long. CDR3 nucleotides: TGTGCCAGCGACCCCCGGACAGGACGCTTCTTC. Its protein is CASDPRTGRFF.